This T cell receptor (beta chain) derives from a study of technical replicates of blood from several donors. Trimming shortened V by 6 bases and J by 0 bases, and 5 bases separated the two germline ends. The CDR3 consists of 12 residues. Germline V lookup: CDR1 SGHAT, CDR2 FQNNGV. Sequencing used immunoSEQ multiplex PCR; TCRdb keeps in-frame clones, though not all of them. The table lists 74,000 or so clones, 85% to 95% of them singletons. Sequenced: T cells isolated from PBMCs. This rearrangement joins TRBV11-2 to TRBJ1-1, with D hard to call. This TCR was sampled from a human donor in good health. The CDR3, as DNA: TGTGCCAGCAGGACAATGAACACTGAAGCTTTCTTT. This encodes CASRTMNTEAFF. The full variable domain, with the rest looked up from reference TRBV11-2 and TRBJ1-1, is EAGVAQSPRYKIIEKRQSVAFWCNPISGHATLYWYQQILGQGPKLLIQFQNNGVVDDSQLPKDRFSAERLKGVDSTLKIQPAKLEDSAVYLCASRTMNTEAFFGQGTRLTVV.